This TCR beta chain was found in a study of blood T cell repertoires in COVID-19. Study-wide context: Material from acute and convalescent COVID-19 was sourced from the United States, Italy and Spain. From T cells, B-cell-depleted T cells, or PBMCs came the material, which was cDNA or gDNA.

Method: immunoSEQ multiplex PCR; TCRdb's copy keeps in-frame clones and lacks some. Of more than 100,000 clones listed, 65% to 90% are singletons. Trimming cost V 3 bases and J 0 bases; bases outside gene matches: 4. The CDR3 extends over 15 amino acids. Germline lookup yields CDR1 GTSNPN and CDR2 SVGIG (reference sequence). This clone has a single count. This chain joins TRBV30 and TRBJ1-4; 7 positions match TRBD1. Specimen: peripheral blood. This receptor was taken from an elderly man with acute or convalescent COVID-19. Here the CDR3 reads CAWRPGQTTNEKLFF. The CDR3, as DNA: TGTGCCTGGAGGCCGGGACAGACAACTAATGAAAAACTGTTTTTT.